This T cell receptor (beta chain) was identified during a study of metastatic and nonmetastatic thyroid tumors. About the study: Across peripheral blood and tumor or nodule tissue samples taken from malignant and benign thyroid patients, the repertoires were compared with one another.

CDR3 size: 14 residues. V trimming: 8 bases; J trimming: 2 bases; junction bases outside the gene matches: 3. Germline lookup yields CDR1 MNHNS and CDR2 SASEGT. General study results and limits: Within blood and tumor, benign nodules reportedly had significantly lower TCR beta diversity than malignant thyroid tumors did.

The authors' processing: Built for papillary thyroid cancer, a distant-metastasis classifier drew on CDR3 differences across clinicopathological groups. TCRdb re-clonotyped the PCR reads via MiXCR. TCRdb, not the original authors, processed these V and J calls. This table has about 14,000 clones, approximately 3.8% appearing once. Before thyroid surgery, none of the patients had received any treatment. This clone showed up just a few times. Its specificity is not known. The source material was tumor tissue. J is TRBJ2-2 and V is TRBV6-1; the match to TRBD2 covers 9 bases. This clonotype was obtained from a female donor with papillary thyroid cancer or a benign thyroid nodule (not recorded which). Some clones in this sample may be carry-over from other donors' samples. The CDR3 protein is CASRLAANTGELFF. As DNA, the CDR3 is TGTGCCAGCCGACTAGCGGCTAACACCGGGGAGCTGTTTTTT.